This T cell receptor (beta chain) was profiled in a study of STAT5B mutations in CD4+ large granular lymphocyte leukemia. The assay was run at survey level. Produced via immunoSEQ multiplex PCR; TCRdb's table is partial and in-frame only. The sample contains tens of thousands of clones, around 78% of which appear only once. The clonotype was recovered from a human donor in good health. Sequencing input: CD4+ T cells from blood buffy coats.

This CDR3 reads CASSGPSAVQGEQYF. In DNA form, the CDR3 reads TGTGCCAGTAGTGGACCGTCAGCGGTTCAGGGCGAGCAGTACTTC. This chain links TRBV19 with TRBJ2-7, with D perhaps TRBD1 or TRBD2 (5 bases each). This CDR3 has 15 amino acids. Trimming took off 5 bases at V and 6 bases at J, with 20 bases between the two ends. Looked up from germline, CDR1 is LNHDA and CDR2 is SQIVND (reference sequence).